The subject of this entry is one T cell receptor (beta chain). Its target is unknown. This entry belongs to a study of cytomegalovirus exposure and HLA in healthy donors. Points from the study as a whole: Some TCR beta chains (164 of them) were listed as cytomegalovirus-associated.

The method was immunoSEQ multiplex PCR; TCRdb's version includes in-frame clones alone and lacks a portion of them. This repertoire shows around 300,000 clones, roughly 86% found once; its top ten account for around 0.88%. This receptor was taken from a young man in good health and CMV-seronegative. The sample taken for sequencing was PBMCs.

The CDR3 bases are TGCGCCAGCAGGGAGGAGCCCGGGGGGGCGGATACGCAGTATTTT. It codes for CASREEPGGADTQYF. The chain carries TRBV5-1 and TRBJ2-3, with TRBD2 identical over 8 bases. Looked up from germline, CDR1 is SGHRS and CDR2 is YFSETQ. V dropped 5 bases and J dropped 6; count of bases not matched to a gene: 11. The CDR3 has 15 amino acids.